This paragraph covers one T cell receptor beta chain sequence. Blood CD8+ and CD4+ T cells underwent high-throughput TCR beta sequencing. In the multiple sclerosis control group, patients were treatment-naive and had stable or active relapsing-remitting disease. In contrast to the negatively isolated CD8+ and CD4+ T cells, TEMRA cells were FACS-enriched. These data originate in a study of CD8 T cells in Susac syndrome. An input of roughly 0.5 to 1 ug of RNA was subjected to reverse transcription using random hexamers. The method of amplification for TCR beta CDR3 was immunoSEQ multiplex PCR, covering 54 Vbeta and 13 Jbeta. TCRdb used MiXCR to reprocess the immunoSEQ multiplex PCR reads, holding one entry per CDR3 protein. The sample has 200,000 to 250,000 distinct CDR3 sequences; about 94% are singletons. Germline CDR1 and CDR2: SGHTA and FQGTGA. The ends lost 4 bases at V and 4 bases at J; junction bases unmatched: 4. The CDR3 consists of 15 residues.

Sequencing was done on a sample of CD8+ T cells from PBMCs. The TCR sequence derives from a human donor with multiple sclerosis. The chain links TRBV7-3 to TRBJ2-3; 11 bases map to TRBD2. The CDR3 bases are TGTGCCAGCAGCTCAAGACTAGCGGGGTCAGATACGCAGTATTTT. Its translation: CASSSRLAGSDTQYF.